The 23 T cell receptor beta chains in this list originate from one sample, sequenced in a study of vaccination effects on CD4 cells after COVID-19. Viral peptide pools were used in the ViraFEST assay to expand antigen-specific CD4+ T cells, and sequencing came afterward. The culture ran for roughly ten days before CD4+ T cells were isolated. Participants each got two BNT162b2 or mRNA-1273 vaccine doses. The antigens these receptors bind are not known. The assay was immunoSEQ multiplex PCR, and TCRdb's table has in-frame clones only and misses some. The table lists 75,000 to 100,000 clones, about three quarters of them singletons. Here the sequenced sample was CD4+ T cells from PBMCs cultured with HCoV-OC43 spike peptides, taken after COVID-19 vaccination. Regarding subset: HCoV-OC43 spike overlapping peptide pool stimulation. These receptors were obtained from a human donor who received a COVID-19 vaccine.

The V and J genes are TRBV6-2 or TRBV6-3 and TRBJ2-2, with 8 positions matching TRBD1. Germline CDR1 reads MNHEY; CDR2 reads SVGEGT. Trimming cost V 5 bases and J 6 bases; bases outside gene matches: 11. The CDR3 covers 16 residues. The CDR3 DNA reads as TGTGCCAGCAGTCTACGACAGGGGTCCAGCTCCGGGGAGCTGTTTTTT. It translates to CASSLRQGSSSGELFF.

J is TRBJ1-3 and V is TRBV2; TRBD1 might be the D (5 bases). Germline V CDR1 and CDR2: SNHLY, FYNNEI. The V end was cut by 1 base, the J end by 2 bases, with 9 bases between. The CDR3 spans 15 residues. CDR3 nucleotide sequence: TGTGCCAGCAGTGAAGAGGGGACGCCTGGAAACACCATATATTTT. Amino acids: CASSEEGTPGNTIYF.

This clone has only one observation. The rearrangement joins TRBV19 to TRBJ2-5; TRBD1 agrees at 7 bases. This CDR3 region has 14 residues. Germline V CDR1 and CDR2: LNHDA, SQIVND (reference sequence). V shed 8 bases and J 9 bases; nucleotides not matched to a gene: 15. CDR3: CASDRDRGLGSQYF. The CDR3 nucleotides read TGTGCCAGTGATCGGGACAGAGGGTTAGGGTCCCAGTACTTC.

The V call is TRBV6-2 or TRBV6-3, the J call TRBJ2-1; the match to TRBD2 covers 15 bases. The CDR3 runs 18 residues. The V segment lost 2 bases and the J segment 8 bases; nucleotides outside the gene matches: 10. In germline, CDR1 is MNHEY, CDR2 SVGEGT. Here the CDR3 reads CASSYQGLAGGLRDEQFF. The CDR3 DNA sequence: TGTGCCAGCAGTTACCAAGGACTAGCGGGGGGGCTTAGGGATGAGCAGTTCTTC.

The chain is built from TRBV19 and TRBJ1-4; D is perhaps TRBD1 (6 bases). There are 14 residues in the CDR3. V was trimmed by 7 bases and J by 2 bases, leaving 11 bases between them. Germline CDR1 and CDR2: LNHDA and SQIVND (reference sequence). The CDR3 DNA reads as TGTGCCAGTATCCCCAGGGGCACTAATGAAAAACTGTTTTTT. This encodes CASIPRGTNEKLFF.

V usage is TRBV28 and J usage is TRBJ2-7; perhaps TRBD1 as D (6 bases). V lost 3 bases and J 4 bases, leaving 13 bases between the germline ends. The CDR3 sequence is 14 residues long. Looked up from germline, CDR1 is MDHEN and CDR2 is SYDVKM. DNA of the CDR3: TGTGCCAGCAGTTTCAGGGGCTCTCGGTACGAGCAGTACGTC. Translated: CASSFRGSRYEQYV.

V usage is TRBV10-3 and J usage is TRBJ2-7; tentative D call: TRBD1 (6 bases). The CDR3 covers 11 residues. Between the trimmed V and J ends, which lost 5 bases and 7 bases, there was a span of 9 bases. Per germline, CDR1 ENHRY and CDR2 SYGVKD. CDR3: CAISMGAEQYV. The CDR3 coding sequence is TGTGCCATCAGTATGGGGGCGGAGCAGTACGTC.

V gene TRBV7-8 combines with J gene TRBJ1-2; tentatively, D is TRBD1 (6 bases). This CDR3 contains 14 residues. V gave up 1 base and J gave up 3 bases, with 9 bases separating them. Germline CDR1 SGHVS, CDR2 FQNEAQ. This CDR3 reads CASSLVSGDYGYTF. Written as DNA, the CDR3 is TGTGCCAGCAGCTTAGTGTCAGGGGACTATGGCTACACCTTC.

The chain carries TRBV6-2 or TRBV6-3 and TRBJ2-2, with D possibly matching TRBD1 (6 bases). Trimming took 4 bases from V and 0 from J, leaving 9 bases between them. Germline V gives CDR1 MNHEY, CDR2 SVGEGT. CDR3 length: 15 residues. The CDR3 DNA reads TGTGCCAGCAGTTGGGACATTCCGAACACCGGGGAGCTGTTTTTT. Amino acids: CASSWDIPNTGELFF.

In this sample, this clone turned up a few times. The rearrangement joins TRBV5-4 to TRBJ1-1; D remains unclear. The CDR3 covers 14 residues. CDR1 is SGHNT, CDR2 YYREEE, per germline (reference sequence). Trimming left V 5 bases short and J 6 bases short, with 17 bases between. CDR3 DNA: TGTGCCAGCAGACTCGGAGGTGAGCCCTCTGAAGCTTTCTTT. This encodes CASRLGGEPSEAFF.

The chain has TRBV5-4 and TRBJ2-2; possible D gene TRBD2, 6 bases. The germline V and J ends were trimmed by 4 bases and 8 bases, with 12 bases remaining between them. From germline, CDR1 is SGHNT and CDR2 YYREEE (reference sequence). CDR3 length: 13 residues. The CDR3 DNA follows: TGTGCCAGCAGCCAGGCGGGAACAGGGGAGCTGTTTTTT. Protein sequence: CASSQAGTGELFF.

The CDR3 reads CASSRRGTGELFF. The CDR3 nucleotides read TGTGCCAGCAGCCGCAGGGGCACCGGGGAGCTGTTTTTT. The V gene is TRBV3-1 (or the pseudogene TRBV3-2), the J gene TRBJ2-2, with D possibly matching TRBD1 (6 bases). Germline CDR1 is LGHDT and CDR2 is YNNKEL (reference sequence). Trimming cost V 4 bases and J 4 bases, with 7 bases left between them. The CDR3 is 13 amino acids.

The rearrangement links TRBV6-5 to TRBJ2-7; 8 nucleotides agree with TRBD1. Losses at the gene ends were 5 bases for V and 7 bases for J; bases not matched to a gene: 7. Germline-derived CDR1 and CDR2 are MNHEY and SVGAGI. This CDR3 contains 13 residues. CDR3 in DNA: TGTGCCAGCAGTCAGGACAGGGTGGGGGAGCAGTACGTC. It yields the protein CASSQDRVGEQYV.

V is TRBV30 and J is TRBJ1-5; D may be TRBD1 (5 bases). CDR1 GTSNPN and CDR2 SVGIG come from the germline V gene (reference sequence). Trimming took 0 bases from V and 7 from J, leaving 10 bases between them. The CDR3 sequence is 13 residues long. In DNA form, the CDR3 reads TGTGCCTGGAGTGTACAGGCGGGGCAGCCCCAGCATTTT. Amino acid sequence: CAWSVQAGQPQHF.

This clone was seen only a few times. The rearrangement joins TRBV2 to TRBJ1-1; D is unclear. CDR3 size: 16 residues. Germline CDR1 reads SNHLY; CDR2 reads FYNNEI. Trimming took off 2 bases at V and 1 base at J, with 14 bases between the two ends. This chain's CDR3 is CASSETTLIKNTEAFF. CDR3 bases: TGTGCCAGCAGTGAAACCACATTGATTAAGAACACTGAAGCTTTCTTT.

This sequence joins TRBV19 and TRBJ1-2; unclear D gene. V lost 5 bases to trimming and J lost 2 bases, with 15 bases between them. The CDR3 spans 15 residues. Germline V gives CDR1 LNHDA, CDR2 SQIVND (reference sequence). This CDR3 is CASSSQDPGNYGYTF. CDR3 sequence (DNA): TGTGCCAGTAGTTCTCAGGACCCGGGGAACTATGGCTACACCTTC.

The chain carries TRBV3-1 (or the pseudogene TRBV3-2) and TRBJ1-5; no definite D call. V gave up 5 bases and J gave up 0 bases, with 11 bases separating them. This CDR3 has 15 amino acids. CDR1 is LGHDT, CDR2 YNNKEL, per germline (reference sequence). Here the CDR3 DNA reads TGTGCCAGCAGCTTGAAGAGCGGTAGCAATCAGCCCCAGCATTTT. Amino acids: CASSLKSGSNQPQHF.

The rearrangement links TRBV4-1 to TRBJ1-3; the D is unclear. The germline CDR1 and CDR2 sequences are MGHRA and YSYEKL. This CDR3 is built from 15 residues. With 0 bases removed from V and 0 bases from J, the gap between germline ends came to 6 bases. The CDR3 DNA follows: TGCGCCAGCAGCCAAGAAAGCAGCTCTGGAAACACCATATATTTT. Translation: CASSQESSSGNTIYF.

This clone was counted a few times. The V call is TRBV18, the J call TRBJ1-5; D unresolved. V lost 4 bases to trimming and J lost 5 bases, with 9 bases between them. This CDR3 is 13 amino acids long. Germline loops: CDR1 KGHSH, CDR2 LQKENI. The CDR3 is CASSLYSDQPQHF. CDR3 bases: TGTGCCAGCTCACTATACAGCGATCAGCCCCAGCATTTT.

The chain is built from TRBV9 and TRBJ2-2; 9 nucleotides match TRBD1. CDR3 size: 15 residues. The V segment lost 3 bases and the J segment 6 bases; nucleotides outside the gene matches: 6. Germline V gives CDR1 SGDLS, CDR2 YYNGEE. DNA for the CDR3: TGTGCCAGCAGCGCCACGGGACAGGGCTCCGGGGAGCTGTTTTTT. This codes for CASSATGQGSGELFF. The complete variable domain, with remaining parts taken from reference TRBV9 and TRBJ2-2, reads DSGVTQTPKHLITATGQRVTLRCSPRSGDLSVYWYQQSLDQGLQFLIQYYNGEERAKGNILERFSAQQFPDLHSELNLSSLELGDSALYFCASSATGQGSGELFFGEGSRLTVL.

V usage is TRBV18 and J usage is TRBJ1-6; 8 bases agree with TRBD1. The J segment lost 7 bases and the V segment lost 2 bases, leaving 7 bases of the junction unmatched. This CDR3 has 16 residues. Germline lookup yields CDR1 KGHSH and CDR2 LQKENI. CDR3 DNA: TGTGCCAGCTCACCATTGGGACAGGTTCCCAATTCACCCCTCCACTTT. This codes for CASSPLGQVPNSPLHF. Drawing the rest from reference TRBV18 and TRBJ1-6, the complete variable domain is NAGVMQNPRHLVRRRGQEARLRCSPMKGHSHVYWYRQLPEEGLKFMVYLQKENIIDESGMPKERFSAEFPKEGPSILRIQQVVRGDSAAYFCASSPLGQVPNSPLHFGNGTRLTVT.

Turning to this clone: Other DNA sequences in the sample encode the same CDR3. The genes are TRBV5-1 and TRBJ2-2; possibly TRBD1 for D (5 bases). The germline V gene has CDR1 SGHRS and CDR2 YFSETQ. The CDR3 loop spans 14 amino acids. With 0 bases removed from V and 4 bases from J, the gap between germline ends came to 7 bases. DNA of the CDR3: TGCGCCAGCAGCTTGGGGCAGGGCACCGGGGAGCTGTTTTTT. It translates to CASSLGQGTGELFF.

The sample holds a few counts of this clone. The chain recombines TRBV18 with TRBJ2-7; a possible D gene is TRBD2 (6 bases). The CDR3 length is 14 residues. From germline, CDR1 is KGHSH and CDR2 LQKENI. Trimming took 2 bases from V and 6 from J, leaving 14 bases between them. This chain's CDR3 is CASSPGRQSGEQYV. The CDR3 DNA sequence: TGTGCCAGCTCACCAGGGAGGCAGAGCGGCGAGCAGTACGTC.